One sample yielded the 29 T cell receptor beta chains listed below, sequenced in a study of cytomegalovirus exposure and HLA in healthy donors. In the PCR, 60 Vbeta and 13 Jbeta primers were used. This table comes from immunoSEQ multiplex PCR, and its TCRdb copy is limited to in-frame clones, with some not included. The sample lists 250,000 or so clones; around 80% were seen once. What was sequenced was PBMCs. These TCRs come from a woman between 55 and 75 years old in good health and CMV-seropositive.

The table lists this clone with a count of one. The chain couples TRBV5-1 to TRBJ1-2, with 7 bases matching TRBD1. Germline CDR1 reads SGHRS; CDR2 reads YFSETQ. J was trimmed by 4 bases and V by 4 bases; bases with no gene match: 4. The CDR3 loop spans 13 amino acids. CDR3 residues: CASSPDRAYGYTF. CDR3 coding DNA: TGCGCCAGCAGCCCCGACAGGGCCTATGGCTACACCTTC.

This chain uses TRBV18 with TRBJ1-1, with TRBD1 as a possible D gene (6 bases). The CDR3 covers 15 residues. Germline V gives CDR1 KGHSH, CDR2 LQKENI. V lost 3 bases and J 4 bases, leaving 15 bases between the germline ends. In DNA form, the CDR3 reads TGTGCCAGCTCACCCCGGGCAGGGGAGGGCACTGAAGCTTTCTTT. It codes for CASSPRAGEGTEAFF. Full variable domain (outside the CDR3, taken from reference TRBV18 and TRBJ1-1): NAGVMQNPRHLVRRRGQEARLRCSPMKGHSHVYWYRQLPEEGLKFMVYLQKENIIDESGMPKERFSAEFPKEGPSILRIQQVVRGDSAAYFCASSPRAGEGTEAFFGQGTRLTVV.

V gene TRBV18 combines with J gene TRBJ1-3; D not resolved. The V end lost 1 base, the J end lost 0 bases, and 10 bases lay between the germline ends. CDR3 length: 16 amino acids. CDR1 and CDR2 from the germline V gene are KGHSH and LQKENI. The CDR3 sequence: CASSPREAPSGNTIYF. The CDR3 DNA reads as TGTGCCAGCTCACCACGGGAGGCCCCCTCTGGAAACACCATATATTTT.

The chain combines TRBV6-4 with TRBJ1-5; D ambiguous. Deletions cut 0 bases from V and 3 bases from J, with 9 bases between. This CDR3 is built from 15 residues. Germline V gene data show CDR1 as MRHNA and CDR2 as SNTAGT. The CDR3 nucleotides are TGTGCCAGCAGTGACTCGGGAGGACTCAATCAGCCCCAGCATTTT. Amino acids: CASSDSGGLNQPQHF.

The chain employs TRBV11-2 and TRBJ2-7; D may be TRBD1 (6 bases). Germline CDR1 SGHAT, CDR2 FQNNGV. The CDR3 is 15 residues long. V shed 0 bases and J shed 4 bases, with 13 bases lying between them. The CDR3 region is CASSLEVDSKYEQYF. The CDR3 DNA reads TGTGCCAGCAGCTTAGAGGTGGACAGCAAGTACGAGCAGTACTTC.

This sequence joins TRBV4-1 and TRBJ2-7; the D gene is possibly TRBD1 (6 bases). This CDR3 comprises 16 residues. The germline CDR1 and CDR2 sequences are MGHRA and YSYEKL. Trimming left V 4 bases short and J 0 bases short, with 16 bases between. In nucleotides, the CDR3 is TGCGCCAGCAGCCTTCAGCCGGGGACACACTCCTACGAGCAGTACTTC. This translates into CASSLQPGTHSYEQYF.

V is TRBV2 and J is TRBJ1-1; the match to TRBD1 covers 8 bases. Germline assignment: CDR1 SNHLY and CDR2 FYNNEI. Losses at the gene ends were 11 bases for V and 0 bases for J; bases not matched to a gene: 5. The CDR3 covers 13 residues. The CDR3 DNA reads as TGTGCCGCACGGACAGGGATGAACACTGAAGCTTTCTTT. It encodes CAARTGMNTEAFF.

The rearrangement joins TRBV5-1 to TRBJ2-1; TRBD2 is a possible D gene (6 bases). Trimming removed 4 bases at V and 6 bases at J, with 14 bases between. CDR3 length: 14 amino acids. Germline values: CDR1 SGHRS, CDR2 YFSETQ. The CDR3 is CASSLSGTSNEQFF. The CDR3 DNA is TGCGCCAGCAGCCTCTCAGGGACTTCCAATGAGCAGTTCTTC.

The chain couples TRBV7-9 to TRBJ1-5; no definite D call. This CDR3 region has 13 residues. Germline CDR1 and CDR2: SEHNR and FQNEAQ (reference sequence). V lost 2 bases, J lost 7 bases, and 9 bases lay in between. DNA of the CDR3: TGTGCCAGCAGCTTAAGTGTTCAGCAGCCCCAGCATTTT. Translation gives CASSLSVQQPQHF. Looking up the rest from reference TRBV7-9 and TRBJ1-5 gives the full variable domain: DTGVSQNPRHKITKRGQNVTFRCDPISEHNRLYWYRQTLGQGPEFLTYFQNEAQLEKSRLLSDRFSAERPKGSFSTLEIQRTEQGDSAMYLCASSLSVQQPQHFGDGTRLSIL.

The chain couples TRBV29-1 to TRBJ1-1, with unresolved D. V dropped 6 bases and J dropped 8 bases, with 10 bases sitting between them. The CDR3 covers 10 residues. The germline CDR1 and CDR2 sequences are SQVTM and ANQGSEA. The CDR3 protein is CSVQTVEAFF. DNA of the CDR3: TGCAGCGTCCAAACAGTAGAAGCTTTCTTT. Full variable domain (rest looked up from reference TRBV29-1 and TRBJ1-1): SAVISQKPSRDICQRGTSLTIQCQVDSQVTMMFWYRQQPGQSLTLIATANQGSEATYESGFVIDKFPISRPNLTFSTLTVSNMSPEDSSIYLCSVQTVEAFFGQGTRLTVV.

The V and J genes are TRBV10-3 and TRBJ1-1, with D maybe TRBD1 (6 bases). Germline V lookup: CDR1 ENHRY, CDR2 SYGVKD. The CDR3 runs 13 residues. V gave up 8 bases and J gave up 2 bases, with 12 bases separating them. CDR3 residues: CAIGPGGNTEAFF. The DNA for the CDR3 is TGTGCCATCGGCCCTGGGGGCAACACTGAAGCTTTCTTT.

This clone was picked up a small number of times. The chain joins TRBV4-1 to TRBJ1-5, with D hard to call. This CDR3 spans 14 amino acids. The V end was cut by 1 base, the J end by 1 base, with 5 bases between. The germline gives CDR1 MGHRA, CDR2 YSYEKL. CDR3 in DNA: TGCGCCAGCAGCCAAGTCCAGAGCAATCAGCCCCAGCATTTT. Translating gives CASSQVQSNQPQHF.

This rearrangement joins TRBV18 to TRBJ2-7, with a weak D call TRBD2 (6 bases). The CDR3 extends over 15 amino acids. Per germline, CDR1 KGHSH and CDR2 LQKENI. Trimming removed 2 bases from V and 2 bases from J, with 13 bases in between. CDR3 sequence (DNA): TGTGCCAGCTCACCAAAGGAGGGGTCGACCTACGAGCAGTACTTC. This gives the protein CASSPKEGSTYEQYF.

This chain links TRBV14 with TRBJ2-2, with 12 bases that match TRBD1. Trimming at V came to 3 bases and at J to 5 bases, leaving 13 bases not matched to a gene. CDR1 is SGHDN, CDR2 FVKESK, per germline. The length of the CDR3 is 19 residues. CDR3 residues: CASSQVTGTGGARTGELFF. DNA for the CDR3: TGTGCCAGCAGCCAGGTCACCGGGACAGGGGGCGCGAGGACCGGGGAGCTGTTTTTT.

The sample holds a few counts of this clone. Other DNA sequences within the sample encode an identical CDR3. The chain joins TRBV27 to TRBJ1-1; 8 bases match TRBD1. Germline CDR1 and CDR2: MNHEY and SMNVEV (reference sequence). The CDR3 is 14 residues long. Trimming took 7 bases from V and 2 from J; bases not matched to a gene: 6. CDR3 nucleotide sequence: TGTGCCAGCAATCGACAGGGGCCTAACACTGAAGCTTTCTTT. Its protein product is CASNRQGPNTEAFF.

The chain combines TRBV15 with TRBJ2-3; D is ambiguous. V lost 4 bases and J lost 0, with 11 bases in between. Per germline, CDR1 LNHNV and CDR2 YYDKDF (reference sequence). CDR3 size: 15 residues. CDR3 bases: TGTGCCACCAGCACCAGTCCGACTAGCACAGATACGCAGTATTTT. It yields the protein CATSTSPTSTDTQYF.

The V and J genes are TRBV6-5 and TRBJ1-5, with D possibly being TRBD1 (6 bases). Trimming stripped 5 bases from V and 0 bases from J, with 11 bases between. Per the germline V gene, CDR1 is MNHEY and CDR2 is SVGAGI. This CDR3 region has 15 residues. In DNA form, the CDR3 reads TGTGCCAGCAGTCCACAGGACAGTAGCAATCAGCCCCAGCATTTT. As protein: CASSPQDSSNQPQHF.

The rearrangement links TRBV2 to TRBJ1-2; 7 nucleotides line up with TRBD1. The CDR3 consists of 15 residues. Germline loops: CDR1 SNHLY, CDR2 FYNNEI. The V segment lost 5 bases and the J segment 4 bases; nucleotides outside the gene matches: 10. This CDR3 reads CASSWDSRDPYGYTF. In nucleotides, the CDR3 is TGTGCCAGCAGTTGGGACAGTCGAGACCCCTATGGCTACACCTTC. The whole variable domain, remainder taken from reference TRBV2 and TRBJ1-2, is EPEVTQTPSHQVTQMGQEVILRCVPISNHLYFYWYRQILGQKVEFLVSFYNNEISEKSEIFDDQFSVERPDGSNFTLKIRSTKLEDSAMYFCASSWDSRDPYGYTFGSGTRLTVV.

This chain joins TRBV25-1 and TRBJ1-2; possibly TRBD1 for D (5 bases). The germline V gene has CDR1 MGHDK and CDR2 SYGVNS. This CDR3 contains 14 residues. Deletions cut 5 bases from V and 2 bases from J, with 12 bases between. Here the CDR3 reads CASSHAGGNYGYTF. DNA for the CDR3: TGTGCCAGCAGTCATGCGGGGGGGAACTATGGCTACACCTTC.

V gene TRBV7-6 combines with J gene TRBJ2-6; possibly TRBD2 for D (6 bases). Per the germline V gene, CDR1 is SGHVS and CDR2 is FNYEAQ. This CDR3 has 15 amino acids. Trimming removed 5 bases at V and 3 bases at J, with 11 bases between. DNA for the CDR3: TGTGCCAGCAGCCAGACCGGGGGTGGGGCCAACGTCCTGACTTTC. Residues: CASSQTGGGANVLTF.

V gene TRBV5-4 combines with J gene TRBJ2-7; TRBD1 is a possible D gene (5 bases). From germline, CDR1 is SGHNT and CDR2 YYREEE (reference sequence). The CDR3 spans 13 residues. Trimming shortened V by 5 bases and J by 3 bases, and 12 bases separated the two germline ends. The CDR3 protein is CASSYKGFYEQYF. DNA of the CDR3: TGTGCCAGCAGTTACAAGGGGTTCTACGAGCAGTACTTC.

The rearrangement uses TRBV11-2 and TRBJ2-7; 8 bases are a match to TRBD1. V lost 5 bases to trimming and J lost 3 bases; unmatched junction nucleotides: 6. The length of the CDR3 is 14 residues. Germline CDR1 is SGHAT and CDR2 is FQNNGV. CDR3 sequence reads: CASSALTGDYEQYF. Here the CDR3 DNA reads TGTGCCAGCAGCGCACTGACAGGGGACTACGAGCAGTACTTC.

The sample holds one count of this clone. This sample includes further DNA sequences coding for the same CDR3. V gene TRBV10-3 combines with J gene TRBJ1-2, with no clear D. The CDR3 consists of 12 residues. Per the germline V gene, CDR1 is ENHRY and CDR2 is SYGVKD. The ends were cut back, 3 bases at V and 4 bases at J, with 6 bases in the middle. The CDR3: CAISEGGYGYTF. The CDR3 bases are TGTGCCATCAGTGAAGGAGGCTATGGCTACACCTTC.

The chain carries TRBV5-1 and TRBJ1-5; TRBD1 is a possible D gene (6 bases). CDR3 length: 19 residues. Germline CDR1 reads SGHRS; CDR2 reads YFSETQ. Trimming took off 5 bases at V and 9 bases at J, with 33 bases between the two ends. This CDR3 is CASSTDWDQGTYGGGPQHF. In nucleotides, the CDR3 is TGCGCCAGCAGTACTGATTGGGACCAGGGGACCTACGGAGGCGGGCCCCAGCATTTT.

This clone appeared once. The chain uses TRBV6-5 and TRBJ2-7; D is unresolved. V was clipped by 5 bases and J by 0 bases, with 8 bases between them. CDR3 length: 13 amino acids. The V gene's germline CDR1 is MNHEY and CDR2 SVGAGI. Here the CDR3 DNA reads TGTGCCAGCAGTCCCACGGTCTCCTACGAGCAGTACTTC. Translated, it gives CASSPTVSYEQYF.

The DNA of the CDR3 is TGTGCCTGGGCCTACGAGGGGGCCCAGCATTTT. Its translation: CAWAYEGAQHF. The rearrangement uses TRBV30 and TRBJ1-5; tentatively, D is TRBD1 (6 bases). V lost 5 bases, J lost 11 bases, and 13 bases lay in between. Germline lookup yields CDR1 GTSNPN and CDR2 SVGIG (reference sequence). This CDR3 contains 11 residues.

The V call is TRBV28, the J call TRBJ2-7; TRBD1 matches 11 bases. Germline V CDR1 and CDR2: MDHEN, SYDVKM. The V and J ends lost 8 bases and 7 bases, in that order; junction bases with no gene match: 7. The CDR3 is 13 amino acids. The CDR3 DNA reads as TGTGCCAGCCGGGGACAGGGGGATAGGGAGCAGTACTTC. This translates into CASRGQGDREQYF.

Worth noting for this clone: A read error may account for a junction end that differs from germline. V gene TRBV7-9 combines with J gene TRBJ2-1, with 7 bases lining up with TRBD2. CDR3 length: 18 amino acids. CDR1 SEHNR and CDR2 FQNEAQ come from the germline V gene (reference sequence). DNA for the CDR3: TGTTCCAGCAGCCTCGGACTAGAGAGTCCCTTACGAAACAATGAGCAGTTCTTC. Its translation is CSSSLGLESPLRNNEQFF.

The V call is TRBV10-3, the J call TRBJ2-2; 7 bases align to TRBD1. Germline CDR1 is ENHRY and CDR2 is SYGVKD. The CDR3 spans 16 residues. V shed 6 bases, J shed 0 bases, and the junction held 7 bases outside the gene matches. The CDR3 reads CAIRMTGPSNTGELFF. DNA for the CDR3: TGTGCCATCAGGATGACAGGGCCTTCGAACACCGGGGAGCTGTTTTTT.